This T cell receptor beta chain stems from a study of monozygotic twins with inflammatory bowel disease. This CDR3 has 14 residues. CDR1 and CDR2 from the germline V gene are SGHVS and FNYEAQ. A word on this clonotype: Its antigen is as yet unknown.

Study findings and constraints: Sharing of clonotypes with others was lower in IBD patients than in healthy twins, and this was especially so with disease activity. Discordant twins showed the same repertoire similarity as concordant twins, possibly from limited power.

TCRdb processed the 5' RACE reads again and assigns one entry to each CDR3 protein, with no DNA. This table lists about 420,000 distinct CDR3 sequences. Whole blood that had not undergone T cell sorting provided the isolated total RNA. This sequence joins TRBV7-6 and TRBJ2-7; TCRdb's D call of TRBD2 is untestable without DNA. Sequenced sample: blood. The sequence was collected from a human donor with ulcerative colitis or Crohn's disease, or a healthy co-twin of an affected twin (not recorded which). This chain's CDR3 is CASSLGTSGSEQYF.